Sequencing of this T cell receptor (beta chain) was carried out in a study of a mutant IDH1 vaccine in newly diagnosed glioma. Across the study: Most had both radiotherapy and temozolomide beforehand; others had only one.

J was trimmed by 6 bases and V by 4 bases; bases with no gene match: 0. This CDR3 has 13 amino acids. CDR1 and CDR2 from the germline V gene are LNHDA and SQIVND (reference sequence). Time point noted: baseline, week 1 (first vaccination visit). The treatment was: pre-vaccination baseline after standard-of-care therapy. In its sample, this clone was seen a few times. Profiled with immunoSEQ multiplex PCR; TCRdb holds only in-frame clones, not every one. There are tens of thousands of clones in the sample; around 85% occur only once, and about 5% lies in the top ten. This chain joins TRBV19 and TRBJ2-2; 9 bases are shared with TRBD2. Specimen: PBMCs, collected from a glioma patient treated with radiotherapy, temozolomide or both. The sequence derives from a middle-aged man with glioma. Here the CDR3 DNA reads TGTGCCAGTAGTAGCGGGAGGGCCGGGGAGCTGTTTTTT. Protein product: CASSSGRAGELFF.